The clone carrying this T cell receptor beta chain showed up many times. The antigen is unknown. From the 5' RACE reads, TCRdb called clonotypes with MiXCR, one entry per CDR3 protein. The profile shows roughly 39,000 distinct CDR3 sequences, approximately 4.4% of them singletons. This specimen belongs to a study of neurological immune-mediated disorders. Study outcomes and limitations: Expansion of TCR clones was greatest in HTLV-1-associated myelopathy and smallest in multiple sclerosis, where it fell below that of healthy controls.

Germline assignment: CDR1 SQVTM and CDR2 ANQGSEA. This CDR3 spans 14 amino acids. V was pared by 4 bases and J by 3 bases, with 8 bases of the junction left unmatched. Maryland, USA blood bank volunteers served as healthy controls. The receptor's source is a man aged 18 to 30 in good health. Sample: CD4+ T cells from blood. This sequence joins TRBV29-1 and TRBJ1-1; 7 bases fit TRBD1. The CDR3 DNA sequence: TGCAGCGTTGTAAACACAGGGGCGGACACTGAAGCTTTCTTT. Protein: CSVVNTGADTEAFF.